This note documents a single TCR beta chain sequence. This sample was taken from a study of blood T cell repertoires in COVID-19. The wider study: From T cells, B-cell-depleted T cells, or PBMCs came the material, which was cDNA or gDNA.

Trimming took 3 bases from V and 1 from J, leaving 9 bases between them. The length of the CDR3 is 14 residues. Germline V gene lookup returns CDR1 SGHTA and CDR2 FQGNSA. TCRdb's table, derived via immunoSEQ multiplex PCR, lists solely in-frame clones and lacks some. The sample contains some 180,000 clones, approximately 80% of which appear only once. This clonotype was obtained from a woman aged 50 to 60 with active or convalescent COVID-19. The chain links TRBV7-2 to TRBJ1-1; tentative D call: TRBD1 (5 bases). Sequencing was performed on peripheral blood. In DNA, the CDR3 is TGTGCCAGCAGCTTTGGGAGGGGGAACACTGAAGCTTTCTTT. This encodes CASSFGRGNTEAFF. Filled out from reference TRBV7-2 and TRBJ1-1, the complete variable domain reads GAGVSQSPSNKVTEKGKDVELRCDPISGHTALYWYRQSLGQGLEFLIYFQGNSAPDKSGLPSDRFSAERTGGSVSTLTIQRTQQEDSAVYLCASSFGRGNTEAFFGQGTRLTVV.